Sequencing of this TCR beta chain was carried out in a study of T cells after yellow fever vaccination (dated by TCRdb to the late 2010s). About the full investigation: Memory subsets (EM, EMRA, CM and Tscm) were sorted on a BD FACS Aria III using CD3, CD45RA, CCR7 and CD95 staining. Sorting of memory subsets took place on days 0, 15 and 45 and at 18 months after primary vaccination, as well as on days 0, 15 and 45 after the 30-year booster. To follow T-cell clones before and after primary and booster YFV17D yellow fever vaccination, bulk TCR alpha and beta repertoires were sequenced over time. Libraries from fractions with low cell numbers were prepared with the SMART-Seq v4 Ultra Low Input RNA kit. Two healthy male donors made up the cohort, one aged 18 to 29 years and the other aged 30 to 40 years. Blood was collected at multiple timepoints before and after primary and secondary immunization, and bulk PBMC replicates and cell subsets were isolated. What the study reported, not specific to this receptor: After the booster, most clones that had expanded after primary vaccination were detected again (roughly 95% of CD4 and over 75% of CD8), suggesting broad maintenance of memory. In the sorted memory subsets on day 0, nearly all of the vaccine-responding clonotypes fell below detection. Computational filtering was needed because FACS-sorted repertoires could contain abundant contaminating clonotypes from the bulk population. A small fraction of clonotypes appeared in both the CD4 and CD8 compartments, likely as a result of convergent recombination. Compared with the primary T-cell response, the secondary T-cell response was weaker but faster, peaking on day 5 rather than day 15. The study included only a couple of donors, which limits how far the findings can be generalized.

Ten or more counts support this clonotype. No much larger clonotype is one base removed from it; base qualities were not supplied. V is clipped by 0 bases and J by 0 bases, and the sequence between their germline boundaries is 10 bases long. For CDR1 and CDR2, the germline V gene lists SGHDT and YYEEEE. The CDR3 numbers 16 residues from cysteine through phenylalanine. Kept here is only the CDR3 DNA, which spans 48 bases and is read in frame from base 1. TCR cDNA was synthesized by 5'RACE template switching, through which a universal primer site and unique molecular identifiers were introduced. Priming of cDNA synthesis was performed from both the TCR alpha and TCR beta constant segments. Libraries were amplified in two PCR steps, with sample barcodes and sequencing adapters added in the second step. Libraries were sequenced on Illumina HiSeq 2500 (2x100 bp) or NovaSeq (2x150 bp). The authors' pipeline ran thus. MIGEC handled demultiplexing of reads and collapsing into UMI consensus sequences, while MiXCR performed V(D)J alignment. Vaccine-responding clonotypes were defined with edgeR using replicate PBMC samples, requiring FDR below 0.01 and a log2 fold change above 5 up to day 15. CD4 or CD8 identity was assigned to each bulk clonotype according to whether the clonotype was present at higher abundance in the sequenced CD4 repertoire or the sequenced CD8 repertoire. To estimate how each clone was distributed across memory phenotypes, clonotype frequencies in memory subsets were weighted by the numbers of FACS-sorted cells. TCRdb trimmed the raw reads at Q25, called clones with MiXCR and kept productive beta chains. Rows with one shared CDR3 protein collapse into an entry with the most common genes and DNA. The V and J calls here are based on TCRdb, not the publication. In this sample the table shows about 22,000 distinct CDR3 sequences, roughly 5.5% of which occur a single time. The top ten clones comprise around 18% of the sample.

The treatment or condition label corresponds to: live attenuated yellow fever vaccine strain. PBMCs were isolated from peripheral blood using a standard Ficoll-Paque protocol. RNA from sorted memory subsets was extracted with the RNeasy Micro Kit. Sequencing used PBMCs, either bulk or a sorted T-cell subset (CD4+, CD8+, memory, or dextramer-sorted; not recorded which), obtained roughly 47 days after the first yellow fever vaccination. This receptor was taken from a man between 18 and 29 years old who received the YFV17D yellow fever vaccine. Recombination connected TRBV5-6 to TRBJ1-5; the D gene lacks a confident call. The DNA is TGTGCCAGCAGCTTGGGCGGGTATAATAGCAATCAGCCCCAGCATTTT. This yields the protein CASSLGGYNSNQPQHF.